Detailed here is one T cell receptor (beta chain). No antigen is known for it. The record originates from a study of post-analysis software for immune sequencing data. Unique molecular identifiers had been added to the TCR beta cDNA libraries. TCRdb independently ran MiXCR on the PCR reads; one entry per CDR3 protein. Found here are roughly 620,000 distinct CDR3 sequences, 44% of them singletons; the top ten hold around 1.7%. CDR1 and CDR2 from the germline V gene are MNHEY and SMNVEV (reference sequence). The CDR3 has 15 residues. Study results and limitations: With TRBV5-6, TRBV5-1 and TRBV20-1 included, a handful of TRBV segments were more frequent in patients than in controls. The F measure placed samples prepared in the same batch into strongly shared clusters.

The rearrangement uses TRBV27 and TRBJ2-5; 10 bases fit TRBD1. The end of the DNA fits TRBJ2-7 better, so the J call may be wrong. This clonotype was obtained from a girl aged 5-17 years with multiple sclerosis. The specimen was blood. The CDR3 region is CASSPRGQGGYEQYF. CDR3 bases: TGTGCCAGCAGTCCTCGCGGACAGGGGGGATACGAGCAGTACTTC.